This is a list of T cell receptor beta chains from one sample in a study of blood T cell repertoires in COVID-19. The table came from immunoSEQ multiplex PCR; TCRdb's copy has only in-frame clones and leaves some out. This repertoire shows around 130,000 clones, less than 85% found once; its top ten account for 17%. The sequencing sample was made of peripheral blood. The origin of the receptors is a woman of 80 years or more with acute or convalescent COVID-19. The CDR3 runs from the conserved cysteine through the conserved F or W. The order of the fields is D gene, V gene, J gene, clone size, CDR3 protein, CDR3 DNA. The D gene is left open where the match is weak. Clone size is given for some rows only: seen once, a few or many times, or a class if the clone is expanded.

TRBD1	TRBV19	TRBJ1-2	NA	CASSMWGQGVGYTF	TGTGCCAGTAGTATGTGGGGACAGGGGGTTGGCTACACCTTC
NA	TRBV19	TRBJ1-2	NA	CASSIETGLYGYTF	TGTGCCAGTAGTATAGAGACAGGCCTCTATGGCTACACCTTC
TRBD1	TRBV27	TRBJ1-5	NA	CASSSRRGQGAVGNQPQHF	TGTGCCAGCAGTTCCCGGCGGGGACAGGGGGCCGTGGGCAATCAGCCCCAGCATTTT
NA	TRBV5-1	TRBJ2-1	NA	CASSLQPTIGGEQFF	TGCGCCAGCAGCTTACAACCTACGATCGGGGGTGAGCAGTTCTTC
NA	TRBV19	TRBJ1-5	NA	CASSPQQGLSNQPQHF	TGTGCCAGTAGTCCTCAACAGGGCTTAAGCAATCAGCCCCAGCATTTT
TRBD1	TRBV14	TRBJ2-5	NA	CASSLRVTGGRETQYF	TGTGCCAGCAGCCTTCGCGTGACAGGGGGCCGAGAGACCCAGTACTTC
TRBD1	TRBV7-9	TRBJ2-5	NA	CASSLAQGALAETQYF	TGTGCCAGCAGCTTAGCCCAGGGGGCCTTGGCAGAGACCCAGTACTTC
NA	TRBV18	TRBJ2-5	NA	CASSPKTFRETQYF	TGTGCCAGCTCACCTAAGACTTTCAGAGAGACCCAGTACTTC
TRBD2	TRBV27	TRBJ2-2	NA	CASSPRPGLAGGPGGELFF	TGTGCCAGCAGTCCCCGACCAGGACTAGCGGGGGGGCCGGGCGGGGAGCTGTTTTTT
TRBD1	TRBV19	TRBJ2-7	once	CASSANRGGEQYF	TGTGCCAGTAGTGCCAACAGGGGCGGGGAGCAGTACTTC
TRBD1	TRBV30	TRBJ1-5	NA	CAWSVRGQGQPQHF	TGTGCCTGGAGTGTGCGGGGACAGGGACAGCCCCAGCATTTT
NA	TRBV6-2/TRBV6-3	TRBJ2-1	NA	CASSKLRYNEQFF	TGTGCCAGCAGCAAACTCCGCTACAATGAGCAGTTCTTC
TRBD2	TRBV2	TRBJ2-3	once	CASSLTSGGAADTQYF	TGTGCCAGCAGCCTCACTAGCGGGGGGGCCGCAGATACGCAGTATTTT
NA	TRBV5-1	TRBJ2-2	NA	CASSLDGGPGTGELFF	TGCGCCAGCAGCTTGGACGGAGGGCCGGGCACCGGGGAGCTGTTTTTT
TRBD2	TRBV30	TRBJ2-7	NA	CAWSLGLAGSYEQYF	TGTGCCTGGAGCTTGGGACTAGCGGGAAGCTACGAGCAGTACTTC
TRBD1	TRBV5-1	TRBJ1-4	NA	CASSWGQGTNEKLFF	TGCGCCAGCAGCTGGGGACAGGGGACTAATGAAAAACTGTTTTTT
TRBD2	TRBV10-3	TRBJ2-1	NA	CAIKPTGTSASEQFF	TGTGCCATCAAGCCGACCGGGACTAGCGCTAGTGAGCAGTTCTTC
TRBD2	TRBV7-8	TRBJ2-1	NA	CASSLGLAPYNEQFF	TGTGCCAGCAGCTTAGGACTAGCCCCTTACAATGAGCAGTTCTTC
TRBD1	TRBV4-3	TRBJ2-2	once	CASSQELRQGVRFGELFF	TGCGCCAGCAGCCAAGAACTCAGACAGGGCGTGAGGTTCGGGGAGCTGTTTTTT
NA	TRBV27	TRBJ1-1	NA	CASSLDYSTEAFF	TGTGCCAGCAGCCTTGACTACAGCACTGAAGCTTTCTTT
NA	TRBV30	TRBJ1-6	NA	CAWCGQGAYNSPLHF	TGTGCCTGGTGCGGCCAGGGCGCCTATAATTCACCCCTCCACTTT